The next 14 T cell receptor beta chains were all read from a single sample in a study of read filtering for tumor transcriptome and immune sequencing. Molecular barcoded adaptors covering alpha/delta and beta/gamma chains were used on 400 to 450 ng RNA. One entry per CDR3 protein results from TCRdb running MiXCR on the reads. Among more than 55,000 distinct CDR3 sequences listed, around a fifth were seen once. What was sequenced was a population of CD138-negative cells sorted from bone marrow. These receptors originate from a donor aged 40 or over with multiple myeloma.

This clonotype was counted between two and nine times. The chain is built from TRBV5-6 and TRBJ2-3; D unclear. The V and J ends lost 5 bases and 1 base respectively, with 14 bases between them. The CDR3 is 15 residues long. Germline V gene data show CDR1 as SGHDT and CDR2 as YYEEEE. The CDR3 spells CASRRVLDGTDTQYF. CDR3 DNA sequence: TGTGCCAGCAGACGTGTGCTAGATGGCACAGATACGCAGTATTTT.

This clonotype has a handful of counts. The V call is TRBV10-3, the J call TRBJ2-6; 7 bases agree with TRBD1. Germline V CDR1 and CDR2: ENHRY, SYGVKD. The junction had 10 bases not matched to a gene; V was cut back by 6 bases and J by 2 bases. This CDR3 has 17 residues. The CDR3 spells CAIRDRVTSAGANVLTF. The CDR3, as DNA: TGTGCCATCAGAGACAGGGTCACCAGTGCTGGGGCCAACGTCCTGACTTTC.

This clonotype was observed many times. The rearrangement joins TRBV29-1 to TRBJ1-2; D gene uncertain. The CDR3 contains 11 residues. The V end lost 4 bases, the J end lost 1 base, and 4 bases lay between the germline ends. CDR1 and CDR2 from the germline V gene are SQVTM and ANQGSEA. CDR3 region: CSVVVNYGYTF. As DNA, the CDR3 is TGCAGCGTTGTGGTTAACTATGGCTACACCTTC.

This clonotype was seen ten or more times. The genes are TRBV7-9 and TRBJ2-1; TRBD1 agrees at 8 bases. From germline, CDR1 is SEHNR and CDR2 FQNEAQ (reference sequence). V lost 5 bases to trimming and J lost 4 bases; unmatched junction nucleotides: 7. The CDR3 covers 15 residues. The CDR3 DNA is TGTGCCAGCAGCCAGTGGACAGGGCCTTACAATGAGCAGTTCTTC. This sequence encodes CASSQWTGPYNEQFF.

This clonotype was detected only a few times. The chain carries TRBV5-4 and TRBJ2-5; 12 bases are shared with TRBD1. The J segment lost 5 bases and the V segment lost 3 bases, leaving 5 bases of the junction unmatched. Germline V gene sequence: CDR1 SGHNT, CDR2 YYREEE (reference sequence). This CDR3 contains 15 residues. CDR3 residues: CASSWRDRGQETQYF. The CDR3 bases are TGTGCCAGCAGCTGGAGGGACAGGGGGCAGGAGACCCAGTACTTC.

This clonotype occurred many times. The V gene is TRBV5-1, the J gene TRBJ1-2; tentatively, D is TRBD1 (6 bases). The germline gives CDR1 SGHRS, CDR2 YFSETQ. Trimming pared 9 bases from V and 4 bases from J, leaving 22 bases between. The CDR3 sequence is 15 residues long. The CDR3 nucleotides read TGCGCCACTTCGCCGGAACCGGGACACCGCTATGGCTACACCTTC. Protein product: CATSPEPGHRYGYTF.

This clonotype has a count of ten or more. This chain uses TRBV10-3 with TRBJ2-3, with 12 bases matching TRBD2. The germline CDR1 and CDR2 sequences are ENHRY and SYGVKD. The ends lost 5 bases at V and 2 bases at J; junction bases unmatched: 5. CDR3 length equals 16 residues. This chain's CDR3 is CAISPGLAGLTDTQYF. The CDR3 bases are TGTGCCATCAGTCCCGGACTAGCGGGACTCACAGATACGCAGTATTTT.

Comments on this clonotype: A clone one base away is much larger, so this may be a read error. CDR3 bases: TGCAGTGCTAGACCCCGGACAGGGCAGAGCTCCTATAATTCACCCCTCCACTTT. Its protein product is CSARPRTGQSSYNSPLHF. The chain links TRBV20-1 to TRBJ1-6; 8 bases line up with TRBD1. CDR1 is DFQATT and CDR2 is SNEGSKA in the germline V gene (reference sequence). After removal of 2 bases from V and 0 bases from J, the junction contained 9 bases not matched to a gene. CDR3 size: 18 residues.

In the case of this clonotype: This may arise from a read error, as a much more abundant clone is one base away. The J gene is TRBJ2-4, the V gene TRBV6-5; D ambiguous. The CDR3 loop spans 16 amino acids. Trimming pared 0 bases from V and 2 bases from J, leaving 11 bases between. Germline-derived CDR1 and CDR2 are MNHEY and SVGAGI. CDR3 sequence: CASSYSTYVSKNIQYF. CDR3 DNA sequence: TGTGCCAGCAGTTACTCGACTTACGTCTCCAAAAACATTCAGTACTTC.

CDR3 sequence: CASSLDSEQRAQYF. CDR3 bases: TGTGCCAGCTCACTAGACAGCGAGCAAAGGGCCCAGTATTTT. The chain links TRBV18 to TRBJ1-5; D is perhaps TRBD1 (5 bases). The J call may be faulty, since TRBJ2-3 better matches the DNA end. Germline V gene lookup returns CDR1 KGHSH and CDR2 LQKENI. This CDR3 contains 14 residues.

Worth noting for this clonotype: Just one base apart from a much larger clone, this may be a read error. This chain uses TRBV28 with TRBJ2-7; D may be TRBD1 (6 bases). Trimming removed 4 bases at V and 4 bases at J, with 17 bases between. Germline V lookup: CDR1 MDHEN, CDR2 SYDVKM. CDR3 length: 15 amino acids. Here the CDR3 DNA reads TGTGCCAGCAGTTCCGCCGCAGGGGTCCCATACGAGCAGTACTTC. As protein: CASSSAAGVPYEQYF.

At least ten counts were recorded for this clonotype. The chain is built from TRBV29-1 and TRBJ2-1; TRBD1 matches 7 bases. This CDR3 comprises 12 residues. Germline CDR1 and CDR2: SQVTM and ANQGSEA. Germline trimming cut 3 bases from V and 6 bases from J; bases unmatched to any gene: 2. The CDR3 spells CSVETGLNEQFF. The CDR3 DNA reads TGCAGCGTTGAGACAGGGCTCAATGAGCAGTTCTTC.

This clonotype was found a few times. The CDR3: CSVAAVPGGANFEQYF. As DNA, the CDR3 is TGCAGCGTTGCGGCCGTCCCGGGAGGTGCTAACTTCGAGCAGTACTTC. The chain employs TRBV29-1 and TRBJ2-7, with 7 bases fitting TRBD2. Germline V gene lookup returns CDR1 SQVTM and CDR2 ANQGSEA. This CDR3 has 16 residues. V lost 4 bases to trimming and J lost 6 bases; unmatched junction nucleotides: 18.

This clonotype was counted only a few times. CDR3 region: CSAQRDSVSYEQYF. The DNA of the CDR3 is TGCAGTGCCCAGCGGGACTCCGTTTCCTACGAGCAGTACTTC. The J gene is TRBJ2-7, the V gene TRBV20-1, with TRBD2 matching 7 bases. The CDR3 totals 14 residues. V lost 6 bases, J lost 1 base, and 9 bases stayed unmatched. From germline, CDR1 is DFQATT and CDR2 SNEGSKA (reference sequence).